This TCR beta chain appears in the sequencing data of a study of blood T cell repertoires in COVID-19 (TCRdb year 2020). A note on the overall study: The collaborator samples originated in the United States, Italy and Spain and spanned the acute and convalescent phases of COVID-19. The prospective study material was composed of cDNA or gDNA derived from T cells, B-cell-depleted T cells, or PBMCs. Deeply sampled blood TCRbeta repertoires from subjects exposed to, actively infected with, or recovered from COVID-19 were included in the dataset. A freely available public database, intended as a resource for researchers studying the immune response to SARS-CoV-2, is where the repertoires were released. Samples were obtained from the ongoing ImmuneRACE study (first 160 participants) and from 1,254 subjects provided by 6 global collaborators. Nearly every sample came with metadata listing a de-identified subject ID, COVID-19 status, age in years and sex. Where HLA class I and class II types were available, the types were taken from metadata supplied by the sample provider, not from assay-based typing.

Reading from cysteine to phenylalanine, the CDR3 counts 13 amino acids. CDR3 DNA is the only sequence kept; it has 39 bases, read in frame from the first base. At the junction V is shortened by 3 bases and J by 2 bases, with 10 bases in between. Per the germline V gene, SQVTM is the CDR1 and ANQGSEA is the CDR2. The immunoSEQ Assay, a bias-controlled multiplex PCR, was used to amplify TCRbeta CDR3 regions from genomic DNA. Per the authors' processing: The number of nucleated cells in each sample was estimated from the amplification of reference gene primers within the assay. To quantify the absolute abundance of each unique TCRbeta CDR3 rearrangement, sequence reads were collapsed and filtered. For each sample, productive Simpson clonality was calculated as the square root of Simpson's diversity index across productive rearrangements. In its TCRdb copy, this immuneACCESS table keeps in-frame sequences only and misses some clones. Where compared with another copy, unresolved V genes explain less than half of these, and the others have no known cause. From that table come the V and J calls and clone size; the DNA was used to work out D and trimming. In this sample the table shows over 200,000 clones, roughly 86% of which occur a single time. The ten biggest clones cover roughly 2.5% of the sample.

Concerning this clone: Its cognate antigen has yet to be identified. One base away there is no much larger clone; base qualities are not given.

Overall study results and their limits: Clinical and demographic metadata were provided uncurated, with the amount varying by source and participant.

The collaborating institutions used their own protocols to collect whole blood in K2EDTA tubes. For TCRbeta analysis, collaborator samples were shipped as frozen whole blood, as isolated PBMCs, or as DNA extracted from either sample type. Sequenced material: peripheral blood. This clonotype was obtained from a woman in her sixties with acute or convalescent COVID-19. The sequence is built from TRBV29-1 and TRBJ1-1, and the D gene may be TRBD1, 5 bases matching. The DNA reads TGCAGCGTTGAGGGCAGGGCAAACACTGAAGCTTTCTTT. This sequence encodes CSVEGRANTEAFF.